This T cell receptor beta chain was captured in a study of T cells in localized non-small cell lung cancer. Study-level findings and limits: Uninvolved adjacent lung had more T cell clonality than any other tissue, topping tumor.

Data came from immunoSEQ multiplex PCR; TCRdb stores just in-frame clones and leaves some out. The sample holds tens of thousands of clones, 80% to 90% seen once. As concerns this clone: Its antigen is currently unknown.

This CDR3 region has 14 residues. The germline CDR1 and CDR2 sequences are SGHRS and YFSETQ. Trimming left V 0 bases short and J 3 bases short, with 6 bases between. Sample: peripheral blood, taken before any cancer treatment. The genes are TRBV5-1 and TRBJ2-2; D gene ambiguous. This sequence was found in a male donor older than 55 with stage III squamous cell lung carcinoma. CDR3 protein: CASSLEGYTGELFF. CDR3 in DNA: TGCGCCAGCAGCTTGGAGGGTTACACCGGGGAGCTGTTTTTT.